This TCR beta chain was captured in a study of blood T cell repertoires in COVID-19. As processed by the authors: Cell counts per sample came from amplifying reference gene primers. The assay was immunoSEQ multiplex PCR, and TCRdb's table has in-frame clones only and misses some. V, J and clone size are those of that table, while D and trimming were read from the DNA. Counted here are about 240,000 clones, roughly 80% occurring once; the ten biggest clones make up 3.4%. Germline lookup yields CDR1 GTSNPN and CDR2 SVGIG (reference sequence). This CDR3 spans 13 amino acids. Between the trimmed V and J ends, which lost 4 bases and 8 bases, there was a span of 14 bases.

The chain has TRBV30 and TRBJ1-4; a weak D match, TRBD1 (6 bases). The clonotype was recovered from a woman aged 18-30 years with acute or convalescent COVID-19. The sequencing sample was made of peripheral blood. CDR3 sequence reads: CAWTFPGQEKLFF. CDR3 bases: TGTGCCTGGACCTTTCCGGGACAAGAAAAACTGTTTTTT.